This paragraph reports one T cell receptor (beta chain). Its matching antigen is unknown. These data come from a study of OX40 agonist ivuxolimab in advanced cancers. Study-level points and caveats: Low normalized T-cell clonal expansion also characterized some of the nonresponders.

Assay used: immunoSEQ multiplex PCR; TCRdb lists only in-frame clones, some missing. The table shows 65,000 to 85,000 clones, with 85% occurring only once. The CDR3 consists of 13 residues. V was trimmed by 3 bases and J by 8 bases, leaving 13 bases between them. Germline CDR1 reads MNHEY; CDR2 reads SMNVEV (reference sequence). This TCR came from an adult with an advanced solid tumor such as melanoma, head and neck, liver or kidney cancer. The input for sequencing was CD4+ or CD8+ T cells sorted from blood, taken in a trial of the OX40 agonist ivuxolimab. This chain uses TRBV27 with TRBJ1-2; D is possibly TRBD1 (6 bases). CDR3 loop: CASSFNRDIGYTF. In DNA form, the CDR3 reads TGTGCCAGCAGTTTTAACAGGGATATCGGCTACACCTTC.